The sequence of this T cell receptor (beta chain) was determined in a study of response to subunit inactivated influenza vaccine. CDR1 and CDR2 from the germline V gene are SQVTM and ANQGSEA. The V gene lost 4 bases and the J gene lost 3 bases, with 9 bases spanning the gap. This CDR3 has 13 residues. Study-level results: Each seasonal influenza vaccination recruits few new T cells, the authors suggested.

TCRdb re-called the RT-PCR reads through MiXCR, storing one row per CDR3 protein. The sample lists around 710,000 distinct CDR3 sequences, approximately 13% seen once, with approximately 7% in the top ten. This clonotype was detected many times. Its antigen is still unknown. The origin of this receptor is a man aged 45 to 65 who received an inactivated influenza vaccine. This sequence joins TRBV29-1 and TRBJ2-2; TRBD2 is a possible D gene (6 bases). Material: PBMCs from blood, obtained around two weeks before vaccination. The CDR3 DNA sequence: TGCAGCGTTGGACTAGTCTACACCGGGGAGCTGTTTTTT. Translating it yields CSVGLVYTGELFF.